The next 10 T cell receptor beta chains were all read from a single sample in a study of molecular identifiers for immune sequencing clone quantification (dated by TCRdb to the late 2010s). Library method: PCR. Sequenced on an Illumina HiSeq 4000. TCRdb redid the processing of the public reads, applying fastp at Q25 and MiXCR, and retained in-frame beta chains. Every CDR3 protein is listed once, alongside the most common genes and DNA of its rows. The sample data list some 650,000 distinct CDR3 sequences, and 20% of these were observed just once. The top ten constitute under 0.95% of the sample. The material sequenced was naive CD8+ T cells from blood, with Jurkat cell RNA spiked in. What this sample's cell subset or site label stands for: FACS-sorted CD8+CD4-CCR7+CD45RA+ naive T cells. These TCRs come from a human donor in good health. Some libraries in this study had Jurkat cell RNA spiked in.

This clonotype was counted many times. This clone may be a read error of a much larger clone one base away. J is TRBJ2-7 and V is TRBV6-5, with D possibly TRBD1 on 6 matching bases. The V gene's germline CDR1 is MNHEY and CDR2 SVGAGI. Trimming took 4 bases from V and 5 from J, leaving 9 bases between them. The CDR3 contains 12 residues. This CDR3 is CASSLSGDEQYF. The CDR3 nucleotides are TGTGCCAGCAGTTTATCAGGGGACGAGCAGTACTTC.

The chain couples TRBV20-1 to TRBJ2-7; 8 bases line up with TRBD1. The germline CDR1 and CDR2 sequences are DFQATT and SNEGSKA (reference sequence). V shed 1 base and J 1 base; nucleotides not matched to a gene: 12. This CDR3 contains 17 residues. In nucleotides, the CDR3 is TGCAGTGCTAGAGGGGGTGCAGGGGGCTTTCTTTCCTACGAGCAGTACTTC. This encodes CSARGGAGGFLSYEQYF.

For this clonotype: A much more abundant neighbour one base away suggests this may be a read error. The chain couples TRBV19 to TRBJ2-7; D uncertain. This CDR3 spans 14 amino acids. Germline V lookup: CDR1 LNHDA, CDR2 SQIVND (reference sequence). Trimming stripped 2 bases from V and 2 bases from J, with 10 bases between. Written as DNA, the CDR3 is TGTGCCAGTAGTATATTCCCGGACGCCTACGAGCAGTACTTC. Amino acid sequence: CASSIFPDAYEQYF.

This clonotype was recorded a few times. J is TRBJ1-2 and V is TRBV19, with 9 bases that match TRBD1. Germline V CDR1 and CDR2: LNHDA, SQIVND (reference sequence). Trimming cost V 4 bases and J 4 bases; bases outside gene matches: 4. CDR3 size: 14 residues. CDR3 coding DNA: TGTGCCAGTAGTACCGGACAGGGGAGCTATGGCTACACCTTC. Encoded protein: CASSTGQGSYGYTF.

This clonotype has just a few counts. The chain employs TRBV6-2 or TRBV6-3 and TRBJ2-7; D is uncertain. Germline V gene sequence: CDR1 MNHEY, CDR2 SVGEGT. The V gene lost 2 bases and the J gene lost 3 bases, with 5 bases spanning the gap. The CDR3 length is 12 residues. The CDR3 loop is CASSYAFYEQYF. CDR3 bases: TGTGCCAGCAGTTACGCCTTCTACGAGCAGTACTTC.

With regard to this clonotype: This could be a read error, since a much larger clone is one nucleotide away. The V gene is TRBV19, the J gene TRBJ2-6; D perhaps matches TRBD2 (6 bases). Germline V gene lookup returns CDR1 LNHDA and CDR2 SQIVND (reference sequence). This CDR3 spans 14 amino acids. The CDR3 is CASSGTGGANVQTF. The CDR3 region has the DNA TGTGCCAGTAGTGGGACTGGCGGGGCCAACGTCCAGACTTTC. Full variable domain (outside the CDR3, taken from reference TRBV19 and TRBJ2-6): DGGITQSPKYLFRKEGQNVTLSCEQNLNHDAMYWYRQDPGQGLRLIYYSQIVNDFQKGDIAEGYSVSREKKESFPLTVTSAQKNPTAFYLCASSGTGGANVQTFGAGSRLTVL.

This clonotype occurred many times. The rearrangement joins TRBV27 to TRBJ2-7; 11 nucleotides align to TRBD1. The CDR3 is 16 residues long. V lost 3 bases and J lost 6; bases outside the gene matches: 10. The V gene's germline CDR1 is MNHEY and CDR2 SMNVEV (reference sequence). DNA of the CDR3: TGTGCCAGCAGTTTGGTTTTCGGACAGGGGGCATCCGAGCAGTACTTC. It encodes CASSLVFGQGASEQYF.

With regard to this clonotype: One base away lies a much larger clone, so this may be a sequencing read error. The chain employs TRBV4-1 and TRBJ2-1, with 9 bases aligning to TRBD1. CDR1 is MGHRA, CDR2 YSYEKL, per germline. This CDR3 comprises 13 residues. V lost 0 bases, J lost 15 bases, and 6 bases stayed unmatched. The CDR3 loop is CASSQDLGDRAFF. The CDR3, as DNA: TGCGCCAGCAGCCAAGATCTAGGGGACAGGGCGTTCTTC.

The rearrangement links TRBV12-3 or TRBV12-4 to TRBJ2-1; the match to TRBD2 covers 11 bases. The CDR3 has 16 residues. V was clipped by 5 bases and J by 7 bases; unmatched bases: 10. CDR3 residues: CASSPPLAGAANEQFF. In DNA, the CDR3 is TGTGCCAGCAGTCCCCCACTAGCGGGAGCTGCAAATGAGCAGTTCTTC.

A few counts support this clonotype. This chain links TRBV6-2 or TRBV6-3 with TRBJ1-4; D is possibly TRBD1 (6 bases). CDR3 length: 18 amino acids. Per germline, CDR1 MNHEY and CDR2 SVGEGT. Between the trimmed V and J ends, which lost 0 bases and 4 bases, there was a span of 18 bases. CDR3 region: CASSYSAFGGAGNEKLFF. CDR3 sequence (DNA): TGTGCCAGCAGTTACTCAGCTTTCGGGGGCGCTGGTAATGAAAAACTGTTTTTT.